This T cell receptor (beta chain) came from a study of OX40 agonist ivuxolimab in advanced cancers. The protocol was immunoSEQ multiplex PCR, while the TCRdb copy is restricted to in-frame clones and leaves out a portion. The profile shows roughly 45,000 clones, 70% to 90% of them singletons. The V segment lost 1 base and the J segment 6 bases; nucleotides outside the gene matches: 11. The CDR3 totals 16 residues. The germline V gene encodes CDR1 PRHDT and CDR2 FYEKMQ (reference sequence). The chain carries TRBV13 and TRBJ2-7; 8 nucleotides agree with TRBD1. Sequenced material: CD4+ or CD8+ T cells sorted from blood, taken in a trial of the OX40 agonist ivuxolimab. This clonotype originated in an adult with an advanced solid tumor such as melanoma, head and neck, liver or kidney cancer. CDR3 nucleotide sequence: TGTGCCAGCAGCTTAGTGGGGTGGACAGGGACAGGCGAGCAGTACTTC. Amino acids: CASSLVGWTGTGEQYF.